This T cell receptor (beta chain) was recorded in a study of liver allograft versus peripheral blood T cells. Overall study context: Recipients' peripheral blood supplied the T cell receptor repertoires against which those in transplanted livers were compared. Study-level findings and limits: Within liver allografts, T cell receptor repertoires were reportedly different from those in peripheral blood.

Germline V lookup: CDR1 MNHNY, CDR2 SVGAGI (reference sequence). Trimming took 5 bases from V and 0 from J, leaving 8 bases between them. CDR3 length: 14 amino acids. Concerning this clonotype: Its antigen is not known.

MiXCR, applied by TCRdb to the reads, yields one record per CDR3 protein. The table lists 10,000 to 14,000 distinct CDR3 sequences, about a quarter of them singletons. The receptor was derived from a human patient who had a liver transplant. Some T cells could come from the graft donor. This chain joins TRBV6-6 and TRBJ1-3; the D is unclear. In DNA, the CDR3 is TGTGCCAGCAGTAACCTCCGCTCTGGAAACACCATATATTTT. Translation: CASSNLRSGNTIYF.